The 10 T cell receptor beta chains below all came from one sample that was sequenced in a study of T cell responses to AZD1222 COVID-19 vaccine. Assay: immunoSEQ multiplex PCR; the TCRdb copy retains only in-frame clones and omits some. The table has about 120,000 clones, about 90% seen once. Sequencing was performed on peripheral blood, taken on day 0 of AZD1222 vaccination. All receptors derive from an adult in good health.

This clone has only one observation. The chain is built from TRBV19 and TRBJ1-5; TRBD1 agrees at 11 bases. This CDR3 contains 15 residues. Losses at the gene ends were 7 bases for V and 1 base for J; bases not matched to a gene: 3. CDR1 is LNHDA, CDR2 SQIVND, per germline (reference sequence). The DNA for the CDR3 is TGTGCCAGTACCGGGACAGGGGGAAGCAATCAGCCCCAGCATTTT. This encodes CASTGTGGSNQPQHF. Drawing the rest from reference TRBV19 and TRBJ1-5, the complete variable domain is DGGITQSPKYLFRKEGQNVTLSCEQNLNHDAMYWYRQDPGQGLRLIYYSQIVNDFQKGDIAEGYSVSREKKESFPLTVTSAQKNPTAFYLCASTGTGGSNQPQHFGDGTRLSIL.

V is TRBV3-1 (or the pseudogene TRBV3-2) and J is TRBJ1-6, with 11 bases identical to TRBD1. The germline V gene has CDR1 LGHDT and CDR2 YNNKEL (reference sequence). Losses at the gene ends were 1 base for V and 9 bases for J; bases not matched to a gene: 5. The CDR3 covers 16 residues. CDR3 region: CASSQGRGQGASPLHF. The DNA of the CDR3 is TGTGCCAGCAGCCAAGGTCGAGGACAGGGGGCTTCACCCCTCCACTTT.

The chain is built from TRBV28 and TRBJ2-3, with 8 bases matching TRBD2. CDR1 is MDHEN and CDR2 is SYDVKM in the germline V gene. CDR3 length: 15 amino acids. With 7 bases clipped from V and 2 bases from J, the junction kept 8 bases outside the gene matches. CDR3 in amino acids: CASIGNGRATDTQYF. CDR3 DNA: TGTGCCAGCATAGGAAACGGGAGGGCCACAGATACGCAGTATTTT.

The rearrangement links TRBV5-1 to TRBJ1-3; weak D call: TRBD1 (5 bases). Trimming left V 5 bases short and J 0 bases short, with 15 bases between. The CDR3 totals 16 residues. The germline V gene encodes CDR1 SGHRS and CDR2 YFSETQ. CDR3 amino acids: CASSWGDTSSGNTIYF. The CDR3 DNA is TGCGCCAGCAGTTGGGGCGATACCAGCTCTGGAAACACCATATATTTT.

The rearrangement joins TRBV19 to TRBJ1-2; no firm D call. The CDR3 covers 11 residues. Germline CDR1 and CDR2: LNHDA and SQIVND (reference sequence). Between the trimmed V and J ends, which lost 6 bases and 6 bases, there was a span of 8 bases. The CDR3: CASRVFHGYTF. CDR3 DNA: TGTGCCAGTAGGGTCTTTCATGGCTACACCTTC.

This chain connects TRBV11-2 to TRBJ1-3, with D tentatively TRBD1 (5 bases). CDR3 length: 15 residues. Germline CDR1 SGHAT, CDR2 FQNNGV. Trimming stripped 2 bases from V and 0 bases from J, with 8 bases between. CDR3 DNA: TGTGCCAGCAGCTTACTGGGGCACTCTGGAAACACCATATATTTT. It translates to CASSLLGHSGNTIYF.

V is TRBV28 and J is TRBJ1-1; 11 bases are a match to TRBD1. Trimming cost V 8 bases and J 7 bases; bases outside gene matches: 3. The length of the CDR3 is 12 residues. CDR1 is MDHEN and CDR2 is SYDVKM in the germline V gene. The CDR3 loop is CASLGTGGEAFF. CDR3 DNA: TGTGCCAGCCTTGGGACAGGGGGTGAAGCTTTCTTT.

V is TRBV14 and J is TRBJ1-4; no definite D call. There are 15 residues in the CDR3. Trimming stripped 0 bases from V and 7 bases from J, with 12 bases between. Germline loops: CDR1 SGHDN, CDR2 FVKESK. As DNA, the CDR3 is TGTGCCAGCAGCCAAGATTACTTTGGAGCTGAAAAACTGTTTTTT. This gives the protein CASSQDYFGAEKLFF.

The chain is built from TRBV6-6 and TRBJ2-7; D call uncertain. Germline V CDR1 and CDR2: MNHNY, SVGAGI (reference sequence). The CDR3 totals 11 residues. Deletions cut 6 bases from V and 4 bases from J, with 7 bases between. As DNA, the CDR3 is TGTGCCAGCAGAGATCGGTACGAGCAGTACTTC. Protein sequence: CASRDRYEQYF.

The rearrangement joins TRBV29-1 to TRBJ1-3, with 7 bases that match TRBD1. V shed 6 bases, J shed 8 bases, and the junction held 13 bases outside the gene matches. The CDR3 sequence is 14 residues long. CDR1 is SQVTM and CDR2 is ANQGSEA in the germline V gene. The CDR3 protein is CSVTRGAPLDTIYF. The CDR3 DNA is TGCAGCGTGACCAGGGGGGCCCCCCTTGACACCATATATTTT.